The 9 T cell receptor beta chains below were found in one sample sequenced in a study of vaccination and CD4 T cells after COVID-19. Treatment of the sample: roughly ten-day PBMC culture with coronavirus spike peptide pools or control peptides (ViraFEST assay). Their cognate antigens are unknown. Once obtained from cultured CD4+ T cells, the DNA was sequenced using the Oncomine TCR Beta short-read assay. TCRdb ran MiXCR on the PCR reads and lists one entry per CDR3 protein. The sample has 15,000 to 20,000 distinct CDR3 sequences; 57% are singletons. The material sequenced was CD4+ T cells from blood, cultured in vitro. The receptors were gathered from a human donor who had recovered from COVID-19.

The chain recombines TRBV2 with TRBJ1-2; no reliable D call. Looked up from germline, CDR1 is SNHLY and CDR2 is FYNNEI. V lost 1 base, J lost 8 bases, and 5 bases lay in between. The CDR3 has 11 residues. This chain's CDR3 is CASSEGTGYTF. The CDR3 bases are TGTGCCAGCAGTGAAGGTACCGGCTACACCTTC.

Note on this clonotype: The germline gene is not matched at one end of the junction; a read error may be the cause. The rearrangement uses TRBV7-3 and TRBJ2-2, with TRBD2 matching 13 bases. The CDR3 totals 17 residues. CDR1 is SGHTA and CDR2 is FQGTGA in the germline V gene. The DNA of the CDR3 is TGTGCCAGCAGCCTCACTAGCGGGAGGGCCCACACCGGGGAGTTGTTTTTT. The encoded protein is CASSLTSGRAHTGELFF.

The CDR3 nucleotides read TGTGCCAGCAGTTCTCCCTCGGGGGAGCGAGATCAGCCCCAGCATTTT. Its protein is CASSSPSGERDQPQHF. This rearrangement joins TRBV28 to TRBJ1-5, with D possibly being TRBD1 (5 bases). The length of the CDR3 is 16 residues. The V end lost 4 bases, the J end lost 5 bases, and 18 bases lay between the germline ends. The V gene's germline CDR1 is MDHEN and CDR2 SYDVKM.

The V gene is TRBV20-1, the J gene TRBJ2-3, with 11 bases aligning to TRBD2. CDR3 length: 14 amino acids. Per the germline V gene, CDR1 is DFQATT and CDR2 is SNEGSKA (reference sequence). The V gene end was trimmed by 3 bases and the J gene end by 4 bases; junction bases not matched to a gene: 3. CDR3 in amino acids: CSASLAGGSDTQYF. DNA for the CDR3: TGCAGTGCTAGCCTAGCGGGAGGTTCAGATACGCAGTATTTT.

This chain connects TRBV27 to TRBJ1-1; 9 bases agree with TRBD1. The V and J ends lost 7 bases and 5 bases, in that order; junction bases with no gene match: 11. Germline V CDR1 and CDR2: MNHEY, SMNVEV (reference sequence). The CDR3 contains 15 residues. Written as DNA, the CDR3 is TGTGCCAGCACCCCCAACAGGGGGCGTTTGACTGAAGCTTTCTTT. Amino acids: CASTPNRGRLTEAFF.

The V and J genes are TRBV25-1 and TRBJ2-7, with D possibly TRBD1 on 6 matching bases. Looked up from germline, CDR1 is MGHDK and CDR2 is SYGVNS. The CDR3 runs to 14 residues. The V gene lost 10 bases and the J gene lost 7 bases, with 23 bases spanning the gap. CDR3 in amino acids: CATIYRDTAFEQYF. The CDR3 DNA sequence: TGTGCCACCATCTACCGGGACACGGCGTTTGAGCAGTACTTC.

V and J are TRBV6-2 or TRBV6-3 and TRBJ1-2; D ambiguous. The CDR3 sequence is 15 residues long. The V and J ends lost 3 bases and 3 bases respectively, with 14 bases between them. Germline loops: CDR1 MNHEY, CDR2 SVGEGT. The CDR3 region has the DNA TGTGCCAGCAGTTATCTGTCCACCAGATACTATGGCTACACCTTC. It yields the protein CASSYLSTRYYGYTF.

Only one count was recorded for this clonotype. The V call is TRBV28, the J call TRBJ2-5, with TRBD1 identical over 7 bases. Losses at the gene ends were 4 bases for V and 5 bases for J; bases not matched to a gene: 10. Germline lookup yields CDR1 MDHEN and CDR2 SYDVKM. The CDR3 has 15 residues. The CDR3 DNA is TGTGCCAGCAGTTCGACGACAGGGATCGGCGAGACCCAGTACTTC. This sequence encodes CASSSTTGIGETQYF. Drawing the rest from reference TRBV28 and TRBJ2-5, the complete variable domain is DVKVTQSSRYLVKRTGEKVFLECVQDMDHENMFWYRQDPGLGLRLIYFSYDVKMKEKGDIPEGYSVSREKKERFSLILESASTNQTSMYLCASSSTTGIGETQYFGPGTRLLVL.

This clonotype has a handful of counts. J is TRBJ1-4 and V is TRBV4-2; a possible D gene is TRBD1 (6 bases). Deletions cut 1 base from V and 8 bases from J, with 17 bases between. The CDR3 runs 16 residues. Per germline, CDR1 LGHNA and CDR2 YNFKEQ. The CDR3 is CASSQGPQGTGEKLFF. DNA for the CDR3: TGTGCCAGCAGCCAAGGCCCACAGGGTACGGGCGAAAAACTGTTTTTT.